The following is a T cell receptor beta chain sequence with its context. The repertoire was sequenced with immunoSEQ multiplex PCR; TCRdb's copy has only in-frame clones and lacks some. The top ten clones hold 0.7% to 0.9% of a sample with over 80,000 clones, approximately 90% of them seen once. The data belong to a study of T cell changes during pregnancy in multiple sclerosis. With V trimmed by 4 bases and J by 3 bases, 4 bases remained unmatched. CDR3 length equals 15 residues. CDR1 and CDR2 (germline): LGHNA, YNFKEQ. The sequenced sample was peripheral blood, obtained in the second trimester of pregnancy. This receptor was identified in a female donor in good health, enrolled as a control in a pregnancy study. This chain links TRBV4-2 with TRBJ2-3, with TRBD2 matching 10 bases. The CDR3 loop is CASSRGTSETDTQYF. CDR3 DNA: TGTGCCAGCAGCCGCGGGACTAGCGAAACAGATACGCAGTATTTT.